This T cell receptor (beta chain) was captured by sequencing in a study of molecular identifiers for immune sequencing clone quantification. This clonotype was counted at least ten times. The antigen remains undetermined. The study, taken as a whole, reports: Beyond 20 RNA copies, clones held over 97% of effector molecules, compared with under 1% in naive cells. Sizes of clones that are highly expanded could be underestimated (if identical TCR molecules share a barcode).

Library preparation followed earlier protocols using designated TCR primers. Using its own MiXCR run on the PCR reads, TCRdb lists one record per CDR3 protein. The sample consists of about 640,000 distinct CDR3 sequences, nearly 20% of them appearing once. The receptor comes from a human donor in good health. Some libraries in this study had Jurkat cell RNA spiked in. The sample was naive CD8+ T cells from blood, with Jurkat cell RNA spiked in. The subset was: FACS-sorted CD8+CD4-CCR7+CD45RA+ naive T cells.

In DNA, the CDR3 is TGTGCCAGCAGCTTGGGGTACAGCGCAGACTTCTATGGCTACACCTTC. Its protein is CASSLGYSADFYGYTF. The chain combines TRBV5-6 with TRBJ1-2, with D uncertain. Trimming stripped 0 bases from V and 4 bases from J, with 16 bases between. CDR1 is SGHDT, CDR2 YYEEEE, per germline. CDR3 size: 16 residues.